This entry features one T cell receptor beta chain sequence. Germline loops: CDR1 MDHEN, CDR2 SYDVKM. The CDR3 runs 12 residues. V dropped 2 bases and J dropped 12; count of bases not matched to a gene: 5. These data originate in a study of blood T cell repertoires in COVID-19. Clones were sequenced by immunoSEQ multiplex PCR, and TCRdb holds only the in-frame ones, with some missing. The sample holds 150,000 to 200,000 clones, 80% to 90% seen once. The sample comprised PBMCs or T cells enriched from blood (not recorded which). The chain joins TRBV28 to TRBJ1-2; 8 bases fit TRBD1. The receptor was isolated from a man between 45 and 60 years old who had recovered from COVID-19. CDR3 residues: CASSLPRTGHTF. In nucleotides, the CDR3 is TGTGCCAGCAGTTTACCGAGGACAGGGCACACCTTC.